A selection of T cell receptor beta chains follows, all from one sample in a study of blood T cell repertoires in COVID-19. Here immunoSEQ multiplex PCR was the method, and the copy in TCRdb shows in-frame clones only, minus some. This sample carries approximately 36,000 clones, about 88% of them seen once, and the ten largest clones take 2% to 2.5%. Specimen: peripheral blood. These receptors originate from a human donor in a cohort sampled during active COVID-19. Each CDR3 is given with its conserved first and last residue. Fields, in order: V gene, J gene, D gene, clone size, CDR3 DNA, CDR3 protein. A D gene is named only where the DNA matches it firmly. Size is omitted from some rows. Given values are once, few, many or a class for expanded clones.

V gene: TRBV6-5; J gene: TRBJ1-5; D gene: TRBD1; clone size: NA; CDR3 DNA: TGTGCCAGCAGTTTTAGGACAGGGCCTCAGCCCCAGCATTTT; CDR3 protein: CASSFRTGPQPQHF
V gene: TRBV4-2; J gene: TRBJ2-7; D gene: TRBD2; clone size: NA; CDR3 DNA: TGTGCCAGCAGCCACGTCCTAGCGGGGGACACCTACGAGCAGTACTTC; CDR3 protein: CASSHVLAGDTYEQYF
V gene: TRBV7-9; J gene: TRBJ2-5; D gene: TRBD2; clone size: NA; CDR3 DNA: TGTGCCAGCAGCATAGAACTAGCGGCTCAAGAGACCCAGTACTTC; CDR3 protein: CASSIELAAQETQYF
V gene: TRBV19; J gene: TRBJ1-1; D gene: TRBD1; clone size: NA; CDR3 DNA: TGTGCCAGTAGTATGGGACAGGGGAACACTGAAGCTTTCTTT; CDR3 protein: CASSMGQGNTEAFF
V gene: TRBV7-9; J gene: TRBJ2-1; D gene: TRBD2; clone size: NA; CDR3 DNA: TGTGCCAGCAGCCGAGCGGGGGGCCCCTACAATGAGCAGTTCTTC; CDR3 protein: CASSRAGGPYNEQFF
V gene: TRBV18; J gene: TRBJ2-5; D gene: TRBD1; clone size: few; CDR3 DNA: TGTGCCAGCTCACCACCGGGACAGCAAGAGACCCAGTACTTC; CDR3 protein: CASSPPGQQETQYF
V gene: TRBV28; J gene: TRBJ1-1; D gene: TRBD1; clone size: few; CDR3 DNA: TGTGCCAGCAGTTTAACACAGGGGGCCACTGAAGCTTTCTTT; CDR3 protein: CASSLTQGATEAFF
V gene: TRBV7-8; J gene: TRBJ1-1; D gene: TRBD1; clone size: NA; CDR3 DNA: TGTGCCAGCAGCCCCTATCTGGGGATACAGGGGGAAACTGAAGCTTTCTTT; CDR3 protein: CASSPYLGIQGETEAFF
V gene: TRBV5-1; J gene: TRBJ2-1; D gene: TRBD1; clone size: NA; CDR3 DNA: TGCGCCAGCAGCTTGGAGGGACAGGCTTCCTACAATGAGCAGTTCTTC; CDR3 protein: CASSLEGQASYNEQFF
V gene: TRBV3-1/TRBV3-2; J gene: TRBJ2-2; D gene: NA; clone size: NA; CDR3 DNA: TGTGCCAGCAGCCAAGTATCTGGGGAGCTGTTTTTT; CDR3 protein: CASSQVSGELFF
V gene: TRBV10-3; J gene: TRBJ2-1; D gene: TRBD2; clone size: NA; CDR3 DNA: TGTGCCATCAGGGCGACTAGCTTCAATGAGCAGTTCTTC; CDR3 protein: CAIRATSFNEQFF
V gene: TRBV18; J gene: TRBJ1-5; D gene: TRBD1; clone size: NA; CDR3 DNA: TGTGCCAGCTCACTCTCGACAGGGACCAGAACCTATAGCAATCAGCCCCAGCATTTT; CDR3 protein: CASSLSTGTRTYSNQPQHF
V gene: TRBV6-2/TRBV6-3; J gene: TRBJ2-3; D gene: TRBD2; clone size: once; CDR3 DNA: TGTGCCAGCAGTTACCTTCCTGAAGGCGGGGGGTCGGCAGATACGCAGTATTTT; CDR3 protein: CASSYLPEGGGSADTQYF
V gene: TRBV6-5; J gene: TRBJ2-2; D gene: TRBD2; clone size: NA; CDR3 DNA: TGTGCCAGCAGTTACGGCGGGGGGTCCGACACCGGGGAGCTGTTTTTT; CDR3 protein: CASSYGGGSDTGELFF
V gene: TRBV19; J gene: TRBJ2-2; D gene: TRBD1; clone size: NA; CDR3 DNA: TGTGCCAGTAAGGGACAGGCCAACACCGGGGAGCTGTTTTTT; CDR3 protein: CASKGQANTGELFF
V gene: TRBV14; J gene: TRBJ1-1; D gene: NA; clone size: NA; CDR3 DNA: TGTGCCAGCAGCCAGCCTGCCTGGAGGGAAGGGTCGGGCGGCCCCATGAACACTGAAGCTTTCTTT; CDR3 protein: CASSQPAWREGSGGPMNTEAFF
V gene: TRBV5-1; J gene: TRBJ1-2; D gene: TRBD1; clone size: NA; CDR3 DNA: TGCGCCAGCAGCTTGGGGGGACAGGGGTCAGGCTACACCTTC; CDR3 protein: CASSLGGQGSGYTF
V gene: TRBV20-1; J gene: TRBJ1-1; D gene: NA; clone size: NA; CDR3 DNA: TGCAGTGCCGAACCACAGGGCATCGCTTTCTTT; CDR3 protein: CSAEPQGIAFF
V gene: TRBV6-5; J gene: TRBJ2-1; D gene: TRBD2; clone size: NA; CDR3 DNA: TGTGCCAGCAGTTACTCCCAGCGGGGGGAGGATGAGCAGTTCTTC; CDR3 protein: CASSYSQRGEDEQFF
V gene: TRBV5-8; J gene: TRBJ2-3; D gene: NA; clone size: NA; CDR3 DNA: TGTGCCAGCAGCACATGGACAGATACAGATACGCAGTATTTT; CDR3 protein: CASSTWTDTDTQYF
V gene: TRBV5-1; J gene: TRBJ2-3; D gene: TRBD2; clone size: NA; CDR3 DNA: TGCGCCAGCAGCTTGGGACTAGCGGGTACCTCAGGTACGCAGTATTTT; CDR3 protein: CASSLGLAGTSGTQYF
V gene: TRBV6-5; J gene: TRBJ1-5; D gene: NA; clone size: NA; CDR3 DNA: TGTGCCAGCAGTCTCCGGGACAAACAGCCCCAGCATTTT; CDR3 protein: CASSLRDKQPQHF
V gene: TRBV28; J gene: TRBJ2-2; D gene: TRBD1; clone size: NA; CDR3 DNA: TGTGCCAGCAGTTTATGGAGGGGGACAGGTTCCGGGGAGCTGTTTTTT; CDR3 protein: CASSLWRGTGSGELFF
V gene: TRBV19; J gene: TRBJ1-1; D gene: NA; clone size: NA; CDR3 DNA: TGTGCCAGTAGTATTGGAACAGTAGAAGCTTTCTTT; CDR3 protein: CASSIGTVEAFF
V gene: TRBV5-4; J gene: TRBJ2-1; D gene: TRBD2; clone size: NA; CDR3 DNA: TGTGCCAGCAGCCTTCCTAGCGGGGGGGCCAGAAGGATCGATGAGCAGTTCTTC; CDR3 protein: CASSLPSGGARRIDEQFF
V gene: TRBV2; J gene: TRBJ1-1; D gene: NA; clone size: NA; CDR3 DNA: TGTGCCAGCAGTACAGACAGCTACACTGAAGCTTTCTTT; CDR3 protein: CASSTDSYTEAFF
V gene: TRBV5-1; J gene: TRBJ2-5; D gene: TRBD2; clone size: NA; CDR3 DNA: TGCGCCAGCAGCTTGGCTAGCGGGGGGACCATGGAGACCCAGTACTTC; CDR3 protein: CASSLASGGTMETQYF
V gene: TRBV7-9; J gene: TRBJ1-3; D gene: NA; clone size: NA; CDR3 DNA: TGTGCCAGCAGCCCCGTAGCAGGGCAGACTGGAAACACCATATATTTT; CDR3 protein: CASSPVAGQTGNTIYF
V gene: TRBV28; J gene: TRBJ2-3; D gene: TRBD2; clone size: NA; CDR3 DNA: TGTGCCAGCCGCAGCCCCGGGGGGGGCACAGATACGCAGTATTTT; CDR3 protein: CASRSPGGGTDTQYF
V gene: TRBV29-1; J gene: TRBJ2-7; D gene: TRBD2; clone size: NA; CDR3 DNA: TGCAGCGTTGCGGGAGGGGCCGGGACAAGCCTCTACGAGCAGTACTTC; CDR3 protein: CSVAGGAGTSLYEQYF
V gene: TRBV4-1; J gene: TRBJ1-4; D gene: TRBD1; clone size: NA; CDR3 DNA: TGCGCCAGCAGCCTACGACAGGGGACAACTAATGAAAAACTGTTTTTT; CDR3 protein: CASSLRQGTTNEKLFF
V gene: TRBV6-5; J gene: TRBJ2-1; D gene: NA; clone size: NA; CDR3 DNA: TGTGCCAGCACCCCCCAGGGCAGCTACAATGAGCAGTTCTTC; CDR3 protein: CASTPQGSYNEQFF
V gene: TRBV5-6; J gene: TRBJ2-5; D gene: TRBD1; clone size: NA; CDR3 DNA: TGTGCCAGCAGCTTGACAGGGGGATGGGAGACCCAGTACTTC; CDR3 protein: CASSLTGGWETQYF
V gene: TRBV5-1; J gene: TRBJ2-1; D gene: TRBD2; clone size: NA; CDR3 DNA: TGCGCCAGCAGCTTAGCGGGGGGGGTAATTGAGCAGTTCTTC; CDR3 protein: CASSLAGGVIEQFF
V gene: TRBV30; J gene: TRBJ2-3; D gene: TRBD1; clone size: few; CDR3 DNA: TGTGCCCAAAGACAGGGCAACACAGATACGCAGTATTTT; CDR3 protein: CAQRQGNTDTQYF